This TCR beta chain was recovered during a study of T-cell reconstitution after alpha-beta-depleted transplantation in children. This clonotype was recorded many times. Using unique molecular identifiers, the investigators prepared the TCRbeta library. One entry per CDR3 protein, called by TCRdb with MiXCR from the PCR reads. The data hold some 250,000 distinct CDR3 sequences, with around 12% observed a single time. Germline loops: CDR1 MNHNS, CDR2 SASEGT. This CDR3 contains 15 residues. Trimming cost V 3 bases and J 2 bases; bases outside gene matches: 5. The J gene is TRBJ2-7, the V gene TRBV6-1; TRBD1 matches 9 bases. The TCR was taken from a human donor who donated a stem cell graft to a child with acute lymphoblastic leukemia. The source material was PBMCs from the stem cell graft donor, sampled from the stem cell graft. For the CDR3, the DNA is TGTGCCAGCAGTGAGACCGGGACAGGGACCTACGAGCAGTACTTC. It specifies CASSETGTGTYEQYF.